This T cell receptor beta chain was found in a study of early T cells in non-severe SARS-CoV-2 infection. Attachment of unique molecular identifiers to individual cDNA molecules was performed. In TCRdb, the 5' RACE reads were re-called with MiXCR into one record per CDR3 protein. The profile shows more than 70,000 distinct CDR3 sequences, more than 9% of them singletons. Study outcomes and limitations: The VDJdb matching leaned toward anti-spike CD8 responses and overlooked private and CD4 specificities.

Points on this clonotype: Its antigen is as yet unknown.

V was cut by 4 bases and J by 2 bases, with 10 bases left in between. Per germline, CDR1 SGHDT and CDR2 YYEEEE. The CDR3 is 15 residues long. The chain combines TRBV5-6 with TRBJ2-6; no definite D call. The receptor was derived from an adult who was a healthcare worker with PCR-confirmed SARS-CoV-2 infection or an uninfected control (not recorded which). The sample comprised whole blood. The CDR3 bases are TGTGCCAGCAGCCGCGTTTGGACTGGGGCCAACGTCCTGACTTTC. The encoded protein is CASSRVWTGANVLTF.